This T cell receptor beta chain is from a study of CD8+CD57+ T cells in acquired aplastic anemia. Across the study: Sorted CD4+ and CD8+ cells yielded DNA averaging approximately 3.5 ug. Healthy-donor CD4+ cells averaged about 9.9 million reads. Study-wide results and caveats: Patients and controls were not found to differ significantly in CD8+ Simpson's diversity. Patients and controls were found to share twenty-nine CD8+ CDR3 sequences.

Genomic DNA acted as the template from which TCR beta VDJ combination and CDR3 sequence profiling were carried out. A single record per CDR3 protein comes from TCRdb applying MiXCR to the reads. The sample consists of 180,000 or so distinct CDR3 sequences, less than 55% of them appearing once. CDR1 and CDR2 from the germline V gene are KGHDR and SFDVKD. V was pared by 7 bases and J by 4 bases, with 5 bases of the junction left unmatched. The CDR3 length is 15 residues. Many counts were recorded for this clonotype. Its cognate antigen is unknown. This TCR was recovered from a human donor in good health. This chain links TRBV24-1 with TRBJ2-3; the match to TRBD2 covers 12 bases. The sample taken for sequencing was sorted CD4+, CD8+, or CD8+CD57+ T cells (not recorded which) from PBMCs. The CDR3 DNA reads as TGTGCCACCAGCACGACTAGCGGGAGTTCAGATACGCAGTATTTT. Encoded protein: CATSTTSGSSDTQYF.